The 7 T cell receptor beta chains given below trace back to one sample, sequenced in a study of PD-1 blockade in classical Hodgkin lymphoma. Noted time point: cycle 4 day 1 (C4D1), after less than seven weeks of nivolumab. Each and every patient relapsed after autologous stem cell transplantation, and patients got differing brentuximab vedotin exposure. Profiling relied on immunoSEQ multiplex PCR, and the TCRdb table lists in-frame clones only, not all of them. This sample has tens of thousands of clones, with about 89% found just once. Sequenced material: peripheral blood mononuclear cells (PBMCs), taken before the fourth cycle of nivolumab. Receptors originate from a human donor with classical Hodgkin lymphoma.

This chain links TRBV7-9 with TRBJ2-7; D is unresolved. V dropped 1 base and J dropped 4 bases, with 14 bases sitting between them. This CDR3 region has 15 residues. CDR1 and CDR2 (germline): SEHNR, FQNEAQ (reference sequence). The CDR3 protein is CASSLVSTVTYEQYF. The CDR3 coding sequence is TGTGCCAGCAGCTTAGTCAGTACAGTAACTTACGAGCAGTACTTC.

This clone was recorded once. The chain combines TRBV7-6 with TRBJ1-3; the D gene is possibly TRBD1 (5 bases). This CDR3 is built from 17 residues. With 4 bases removed from V and 0 bases from J, the gap between germline ends came to 16 bases. Germline V gene sequence: CDR1 SGHVS, CDR2 FNYEAQ. The CDR3 region is CASSYDWGESSGNTIYF. The CDR3 DNA is TGTGCCAGCAGCTATGACTGGGGGGAAAGCTCTGGAAACACCATATATTTT.

This clone was observed a few times. J is TRBJ2-7 and V is TRBV7-9; D ambiguous. The germline CDR1 and CDR2 sequences are SEHNR and FQNEAQ (reference sequence). Trimming shortened V by 4 bases and J by 6 bases, and 10 bases separated the two germline ends. The CDR3 covers 12 residues. CDR3 region: CASSSGPPEQYF. In DNA, the CDR3 is TGTGCCAGCAGCTCCGGGCCCCCCGAGCAGTACTTC.

V usage is TRBV29-1 and J usage is TRBJ2-5; no clear D gene. Germline lookup yields CDR1 SQVTM and CDR2 ANQGSEA. This CDR3 is built from 15 residues. Deletions cut 2 bases from V and 4 bases from J, with 17 bases between. The CDR3 bases are TGCAGCGTTGAATCAAGGGAAGACATAAGAGAGACCCAGTACTTC. This gives the protein CSVESREDIRETQYF.

CDR3 coding DNA: TGTGCCAGCAGCTTAAGTACAGGGATCGAGCAGTACTTC. This sequence encodes CASSLSTGIEQYF. This chain connects TRBV11-3 to TRBJ2-7; TRBD1 is a possible D gene (6 bases). The CDR3 is made up of 13 amino acids. Germline CDR1 and CDR2: SGHNT and YENEEA. V was cut by 2 bases and J by 6 bases, with 11 bases left in between.

DNA for the CDR3: TGTGCCAGCAGTGGATTTAGTGGGTTGAGTGGCTACACCTTC. Protein sequence: CASSGFSGLSGYTF. The chain combines TRBV2 with TRBJ1-2; unclear D gene. Trimming removed 4 bases at V and 7 bases at J, with 16 bases between. The CDR3 totals 14 residues. Germline CDR1 is SNHLY and CDR2 is FYNNEI.

This clone has just one count. The J gene is TRBJ2-3, the V gene TRBV7-2; 13 positions match TRBD2. This CDR3 contains 17 residues. Germline CDR1 SGHTA, CDR2 FQGNSA. V was clipped by 3 bases and J by 4 bases; unmatched bases: 7. The CDR3 DNA sequence: TGTGCCAGCAGCTTCAGAGGACTAGCGGGGGTCCCAGATACGCAGTATTTT. It encodes CASSFRGLAGVPDTQYF.